This T cell receptor (beta chain) comes out of a study of identical twins. Study findings and constraints: Abundant cord blood beta clonotypes carried fewer insertions; memory repertoires showed none.

A universal primer binding site was introduced by template switching. The final cDNA contained unique molecular identifiers. TCRdb re-called the 5' RACE reads through MiXCR, storing one row per CDR3 protein. The sample has 1.5 million to 2 million distinct CDR3 sequences, around 33% seen once. About this clonotype itself: Its target is not known.

The sample comprised cord blood. The sequence was obtained from a newborn girl in good health.

The CDR3 reads CASSRLAGNIQYF. CDR3 in DNA: TGTGCCAGCAGCCGACTAGCGGGGAACATTCAGTACTTC. The V gene is TRBV3-1, the J gene TRBJ2-4; 11 bases align to TRBD2. Germline values: CDR1 LGHDT, CDR2 YNNKEL (reference sequence). Trimming cost V 4 bases and J 7 bases; bases outside gene matches: 0. This CDR3 region has 13 residues.